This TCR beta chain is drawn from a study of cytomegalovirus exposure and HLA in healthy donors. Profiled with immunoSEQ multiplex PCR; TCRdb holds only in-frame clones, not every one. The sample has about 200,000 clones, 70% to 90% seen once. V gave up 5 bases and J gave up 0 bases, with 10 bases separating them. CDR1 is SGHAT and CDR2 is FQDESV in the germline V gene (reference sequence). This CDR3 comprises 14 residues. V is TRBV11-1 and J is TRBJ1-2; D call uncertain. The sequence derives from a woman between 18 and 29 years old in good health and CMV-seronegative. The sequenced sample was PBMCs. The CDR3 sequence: CASSPGRANYGYTF. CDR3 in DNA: TGTGCCAGCAGCCCGGGTAGGGCTAACTATGGCTACACCTTC.